Detailed here is one T cell receptor (beta chain). The target antigen is unknown. Primers included in the PCR were 60 Vbeta and 13 Jbeta primers. This table comes from immunoSEQ multiplex PCR, and its TCRdb copy is limited to in-frame clones, with some not included. The repertoire table contains about 43,000 clones. Germline-derived CDR1 and CDR2 are DFQATT and SNEGSKA (reference sequence). This CDR3 has 11 amino acids. V shed 5 bases and J shed 3 bases, with 4 bases lying between them. The record originates from a study of cytomegalovirus exposure and HLA in healthy donors. General study findings and limits: Some public TCRs appeared in many individuals, while most sequences were rare. The study flagged about 150 TCR beta chains as cytomegalovirus-associated.

Sequenced input: PBMCs. The chain uses TRBV20-1 and TRBJ2-2; D remains ambiguous. The origin of this receptor is a woman aged 25 to 39 in good health and CMV-seronegative. The DNA of the CDR3 is TGCAGTGCTCCAGACACCGGGGAGCTGTTTTTT. As protein: CSAPDTGELFF.